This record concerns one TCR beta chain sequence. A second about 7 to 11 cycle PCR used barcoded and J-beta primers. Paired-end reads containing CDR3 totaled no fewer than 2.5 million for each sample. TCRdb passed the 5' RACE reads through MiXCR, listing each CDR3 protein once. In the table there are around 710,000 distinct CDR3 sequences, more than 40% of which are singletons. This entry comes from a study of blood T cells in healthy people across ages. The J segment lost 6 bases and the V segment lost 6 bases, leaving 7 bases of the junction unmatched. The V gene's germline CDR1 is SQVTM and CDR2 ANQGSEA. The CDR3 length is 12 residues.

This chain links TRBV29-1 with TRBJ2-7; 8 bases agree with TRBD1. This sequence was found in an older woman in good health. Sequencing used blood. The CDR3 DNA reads TGCAGCGTGGGAGCAGGGGGCAGCGAGCAGTACTTC. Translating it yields CSVGAGGSEQYF.